This is a list of T cell receptor beta chains from one sample in a study of blood T cell repertoires in COVID-19. Clones were sequenced by immunoSEQ multiplex PCR, and TCRdb holds only the in-frame ones, with some missing. The sample yields roughly 350,000 clones, approximately 90% seen once. Sequenced input: peripheral blood. These receptors were obtained from a woman aged 18-35 years who had recovered from COVID-19. Both conserved end residues are part of each CDR3. The order of the fields is J gene, V gene, clone size, D gene, CDR3 DNA, CDR3 protein. D genes are given only for firm matches. Rows may omit the clone size; those that give it use once, few, many or a size class.

TRBJ1-2	TRBV19	-	-	TGTGCCATTTTCACAAATTATGGCTACACCTTC	CAIFTNYGYTF
TRBJ1-5	TRBV6-5	-	-	TGTGCCAGCACGCGCTTTCGCAATCAGCCCCAGCATTTT	CASTRFRNQPQHF
TRBJ1-2	TRBV28	-	-	TGTGCCAGCAGTTTAGAAGTTCCCCGGGGCTACACCTTC	CASSLEVPRGYTF
TRBJ2-1	TRBV29-1	-	TRBD2	TGCAGCGTCGTCATGTGGACTAGCGGGAGTTCGAGGGATGAGCAGTTCTTC	CSVVMWTSGSSRDEQFF
TRBJ1-1	TRBV7-2	-	TRBD1	TGTGCCAGCAGCTTTGACAGGGACACTGAAGCTTTCTTT	CASSFDRDTEAFF
TRBJ1-5	TRBV6-2/TRBV6-3	-	-	TGTGCCAGCAGCTATCCCCAGGTGGGGGCGAGCAATCAGCCCCAGCATTTT	CASSYPQVGASNQPQHF
TRBJ2-1	TRBV18	-	-	TGTGCCAGCTCACCCGGGGGGCCACACTACAATGAGCAGTTCTTC	CASSPGGPHYNEQFF
TRBJ2-1	TRBV12-5	-	TRBD2	TGTGCTAGTGGTTTGGTACTGACTAGCGGGAGCCTCTACAATGAGCAGTTCTTC	CASGLVLTSGSLYNEQFF
TRBJ1-1	TRBV6-2/TRBV6-3	few	-	TGTGCCAGCAGTTACTCGGGGCAGACGAACACTGAAGCTTTCTTT	CASSYSGQTNTEAFF
TRBJ1-2	TRBV18	few	TRBD1	TGTGCCAGCTCACCAGGAGGGGGCTACTATGGCTACACCTTC	CASSPGGGYYGYTF
TRBJ1-1	TRBV6-2/TRBV6-3	once	TRBD1	TGTGCCAGCAGCCAACAGGGGGCCCCGAGGGACACTGAAGCTTTCTTT	CASSQQGAPRDTEAFF
TRBJ1-2	TRBV20-1	-	-	TGCAGTGCTAGTTATGCGAACTATGGCTACACCTTC	CSASYANYGYTF
TRBJ2-3	TRBV6-5	-	-	TGTGCCAGCAGTTCCCTGTCAGCGCAGTATTTT	CASSSLSAQYF
TRBJ2-1	TRBV6-2/TRBV6-3	-	-	TGTGCCAGCAGTTACGAGTTGTCGAGAGATGCGGATGAGCAGTTCTTC	CASSYELSRDADEQFF
TRBJ1-5	TRBV12-3/TRBV12-4	-	TRBD1	TGTGCCAGCAGTCCAGGGGGAGATCAGCCCCAGCATTTT	CASSPGGDQPQHF
TRBJ2-1	TRBV21-1	-	-	TGTGCCAGCAGCACAGGCCGGCGGGAGTACAATGAGCAGTTCTTC	CASSTGRREYNEQFF
TRBJ2-3	TRBV7-2	-	TRBD2	TGTGCCAGCAGCCCTGGACTAGCGGAAGGGAATACGCAGTATTTT	CASSPGLAEGNTQYF
TRBJ1-2	TRBV11-3	-	-	TGTGCCAGCAGCGTTATCCAGGGAAATGGCTACACCTTC	CASSVIQGNGYTF
TRBJ2-4	TRBV7-2	-	-	TGTGCCAGCAGCCCCAGAGACAGGATGAACATTCAGTACTTC	CASSPRDRMNIQYF
TRBJ1-3	TRBV2	-	-	TGTGCCAGCAGTGAAGGGCAGGGATTCCTCTCTGGAAACACCATATATTTT	CASSEGQGFLSGNTIYF
TRBJ1-1	TRBV11-3	-	-	TGTGCCAGCAGCGCAGACTTGGAAGCTTTCTTT	CASSADLEAFF
TRBJ2-2	TRBV2	few	-	TGTGCCAGCAGTGAACTTACCGGAGCCGGGGAGCTGTTTTTT	CASSELTGAGELFF
TRBJ2-1	TRBV4-3	-	TRBD2	TGCGCCAGCAGCCCGTCCGGGACTAACTACAATGAGCAGTTCTTC	CASSPSGTNYNEQFF
TRBJ2-5	TRBV14	-	-	TGTGCCAGCAGCAAACTTATCCAAGAGACCCAGTACTTC	CASSKLIQETQYF
TRBJ1-2	TRBV9	-	-	TGTGCCAGCAGCCCAGAGGTAGGGGGTAATGACTATGGCTACACCTTC	CASSPEVGGNDYGYTF
TRBJ2-1	TRBV30	-	-	TGTGCCTGGAGTGTTGGACTTTCCTACAATGAGCAGTTCTTC	CAWSVGLSYNEQFF
TRBJ2-2	TRBV7-2	-	-	TGTGCCAGCAGCTTAGGTCAGCGGGCCGGGGAGCTGTTTTTT	CASSLGQRAGELFF
TRBJ2-3	TRBV9	-	-	TGTGCCAGCAGCGTTAGCGGAGACCCCACAGATACGCAGTATTTT	CASSVSGDPTDTQYF
TRBJ2-1	TRBV9	-	-	TGTGCCAGCAGCAATGGGGGGGCTAGCAAGACCTACAATGAGCAGTTCTTC	CASSNGGASKTYNEQFF